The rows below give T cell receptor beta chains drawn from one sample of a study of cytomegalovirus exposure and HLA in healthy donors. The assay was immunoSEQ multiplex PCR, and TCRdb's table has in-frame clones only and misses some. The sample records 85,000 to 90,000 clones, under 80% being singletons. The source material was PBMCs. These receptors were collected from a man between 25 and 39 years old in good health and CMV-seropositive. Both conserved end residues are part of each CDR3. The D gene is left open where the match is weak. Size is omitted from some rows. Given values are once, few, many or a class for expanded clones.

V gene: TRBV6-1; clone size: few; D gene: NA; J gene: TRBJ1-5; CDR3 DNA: TGTGCCAGCAGATCGACAGGCCATCAGCCCCAGCATTTT; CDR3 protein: CASRSTGHQPQHF
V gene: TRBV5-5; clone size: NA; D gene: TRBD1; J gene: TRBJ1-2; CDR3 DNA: TGTGCCAGCAGCTTAGGGACAGGGGACTGGGGCTACACCTTC; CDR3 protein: CASSLGTGDWGYTF
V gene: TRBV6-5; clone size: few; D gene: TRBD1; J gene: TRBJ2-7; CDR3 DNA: TGTGCCAGCAGTTACGCGGCAGGGGGCCACTACGAGCAGTACTTC; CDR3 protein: CASSYAAGGHYEQYF
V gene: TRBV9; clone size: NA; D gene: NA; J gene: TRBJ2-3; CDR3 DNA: TGTGCCAGCAGCGTAGGTCTAGAGGTGAGGGATACGCAGTATTTT; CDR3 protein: CASSVGLEVRDTQYF
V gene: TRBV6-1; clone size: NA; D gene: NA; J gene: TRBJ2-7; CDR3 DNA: TGTGCCAGCAGTGAACAGGGTGCCGTGTACGAGCAGTACTTC; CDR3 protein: CASSEQGAVYEQYF
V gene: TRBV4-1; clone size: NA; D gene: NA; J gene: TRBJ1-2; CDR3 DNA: TGCGCCAGCAGCCACTCTCCTCCACAGACAAATGGCTACACCTTC; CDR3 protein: CASSHSPPQTNGYTF
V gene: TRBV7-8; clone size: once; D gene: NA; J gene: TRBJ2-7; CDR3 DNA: TGTGCCAGCAGCTTAGATGGGCTTCCCTACGAGCAGTACTTC; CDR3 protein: CASSLDGLPYEQYF
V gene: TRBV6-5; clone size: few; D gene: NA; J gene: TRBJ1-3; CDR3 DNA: TGTGCCAGCAGTTACCGTTTTTTTTCGGGGGGAAACACCATATATTTT; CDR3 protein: CASSYRFFSGGNTIYF
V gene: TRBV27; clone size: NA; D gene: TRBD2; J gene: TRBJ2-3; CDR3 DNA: TGTGCCAGCAGCCGTCTAGCGGGGAGCACAGATACGCAGTATTTT; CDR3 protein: CASSRLAGSTDTQYF
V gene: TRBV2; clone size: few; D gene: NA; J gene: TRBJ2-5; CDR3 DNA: TGTGCCAGCAGCAAACATGCTAGCGACGGGGAGACCCAGTACTTC; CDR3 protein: CASSKHASDGETQYF
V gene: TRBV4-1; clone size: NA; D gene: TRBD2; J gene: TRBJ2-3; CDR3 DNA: TGCGCCAGCAGCAAAGTTACGAATGGCGGGGGGAGCACAGATACGCAGTATTTT; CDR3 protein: CASSKVTNGGGSTDTQYF
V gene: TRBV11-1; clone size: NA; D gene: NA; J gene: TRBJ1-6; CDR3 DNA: TGTGCCAGCAGCTCTCTCCCGGTTTCACCCCTCCACTTT; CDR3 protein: CASSSLPVSPLHF
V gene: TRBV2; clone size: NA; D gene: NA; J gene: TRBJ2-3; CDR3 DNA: TGTGCCAGCAGGAAGGAGGGGCTGAGCACAGATACGCAGTATTTT; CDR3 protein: CASRKEGLSTDTQYF
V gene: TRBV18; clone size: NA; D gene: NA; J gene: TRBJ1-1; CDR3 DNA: TGTGCCAGCTCACGTGGAGGGAGTACCACTGAAGCTTTCTTT; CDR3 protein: CASSRGGSTTEAFF
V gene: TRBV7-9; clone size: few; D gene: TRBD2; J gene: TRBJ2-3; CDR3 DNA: TGTTCCAGCAGCTTAGGGCTGGGGAGCGGGGGGGCCTCGGATACGCAGTATTTT; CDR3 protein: CSSSLGLGSGGASDTQYF
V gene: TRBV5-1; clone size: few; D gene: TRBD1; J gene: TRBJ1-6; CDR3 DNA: TGCGCCAGCAGCTTGGGGGACAGAGATAATTCACCCCTCCACTTT; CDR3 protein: CASSLGDRDNSPLHF
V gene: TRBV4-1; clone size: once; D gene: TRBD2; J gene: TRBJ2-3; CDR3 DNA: TGCGCCAGCAGCCAAGTAGAGGCGGGGGGGCCCCCAGATACGCAGTATTTT; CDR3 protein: CASSQVEAGGPPDTQYF
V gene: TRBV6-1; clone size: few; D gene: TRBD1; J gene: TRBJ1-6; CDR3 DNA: TGTGCCAGCAGTGAATCAGGGGGCTGGGATTCACCCCTCCACTTT; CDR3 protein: CASSESGGWDSPLHF
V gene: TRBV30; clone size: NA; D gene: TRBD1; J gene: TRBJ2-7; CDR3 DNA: TGTGCCTGGAGTTCGGGACAGAACTACGAGCAGTACTTC; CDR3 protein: CAWSSGQNYEQYF
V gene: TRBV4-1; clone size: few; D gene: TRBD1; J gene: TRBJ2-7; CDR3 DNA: TGCGCCAGCAGTCCTCAGGGGGTAGGAAACTACGAGCAGTACTTC; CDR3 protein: CASSPQGVGNYEQYF
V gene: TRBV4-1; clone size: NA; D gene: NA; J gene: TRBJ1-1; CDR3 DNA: TGCGCCAGCAGCCAAGACGGGCGAGCGGACACTGAAGCTTTCTTT; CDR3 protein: CASSQDGRADTEAFF
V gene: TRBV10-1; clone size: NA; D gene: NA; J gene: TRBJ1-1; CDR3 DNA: TGCGCCAGCAGGGGGACAAGACTGAACACTGAAGCTTTCTTT; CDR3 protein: CASRGTRLNTEAFF
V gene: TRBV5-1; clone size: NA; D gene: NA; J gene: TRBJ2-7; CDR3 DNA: TGCGCCAGCAGCCGGCAGACAGCCGGCTCCGAGCAGTACTTC; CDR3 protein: CASSRQTAGSEQYF
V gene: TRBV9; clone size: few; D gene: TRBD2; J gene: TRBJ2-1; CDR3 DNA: TGTGCCAGCAGCGTAGATGGGACTAGTACGCGTGAGCAGTTCTTC; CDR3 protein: CASSVDGTSTREQFF
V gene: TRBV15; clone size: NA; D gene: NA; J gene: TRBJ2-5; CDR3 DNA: TGTGCCACCAGCCTTGGAGGGGAGACCCAGTACTTC; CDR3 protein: CATSLGGETQYF
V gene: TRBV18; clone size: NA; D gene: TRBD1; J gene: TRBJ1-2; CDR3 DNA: TGTGCCAGCTCACCACGGGCAGGACCCTGGGGGGCTCAAACCAGGGGGTTCTATGGCTACACCTTC; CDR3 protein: CASSPRAGPWGAQTRGFYGYTF
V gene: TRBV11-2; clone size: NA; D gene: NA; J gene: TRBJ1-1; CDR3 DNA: TGTGCCAGCAGCTTAGGATCCAGGGTTCAGAACACTGAAGCTTTCTTT; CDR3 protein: CASSLGSRVQNTEAFF
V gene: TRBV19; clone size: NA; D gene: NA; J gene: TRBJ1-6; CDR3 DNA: TGTGCCAGTAGTATTTGGAGGTCTAATAATTCACCCCTCCACTTT; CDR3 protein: CASSIWRSNNSPLHF
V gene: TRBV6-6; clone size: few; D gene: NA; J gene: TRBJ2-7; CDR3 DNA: TGTGCCAGCAGTTACGGCGCAGGGGAAATCCACGAGCAGTACTTC; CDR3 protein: CASSYGAGEIHEQYF
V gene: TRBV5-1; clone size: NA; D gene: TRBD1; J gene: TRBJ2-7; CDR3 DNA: TGCGCCAGCAGCTGGGGCGGGACAGGGACCTACGAGCAGTACTTC; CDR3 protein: CASSWGGTGTYEQYF
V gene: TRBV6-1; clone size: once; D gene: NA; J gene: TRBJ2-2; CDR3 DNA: TGTGCCAGCAGTGAGTTACTAGGCGGCTTTGGGGACACCGGGGAGCTGTTTTTT; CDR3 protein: CASSELLGGFGDTGELFF
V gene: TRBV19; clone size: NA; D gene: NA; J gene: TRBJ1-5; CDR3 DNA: TGTGCCAGTAGTATACGAGAAGGGGGCAATCAGCCCCAGCATTTT; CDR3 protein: CASSIREGGNQPQHF
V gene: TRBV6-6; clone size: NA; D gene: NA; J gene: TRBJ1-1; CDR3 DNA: TGTGCCAGCAGTTACGGGCCACACACTGAAGCTTTCTTT; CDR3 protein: CASSYGPHTEAFF
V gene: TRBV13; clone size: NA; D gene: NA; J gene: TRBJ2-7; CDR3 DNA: TGTGCCAGCAGCTCGTTGGGCGAGCAGTACTTC; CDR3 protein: CASSSLGEQYF
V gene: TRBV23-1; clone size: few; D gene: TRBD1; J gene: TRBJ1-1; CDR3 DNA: TGCGCCAGCAGCCCACCGGGACAGGGGACTTCTGAAGCTTTCTTT; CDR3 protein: CASSPPGQGTSEAFF
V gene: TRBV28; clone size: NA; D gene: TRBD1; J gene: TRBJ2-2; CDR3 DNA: TGTGCCAGCAGCCTCCCCGGGACAGCGACCGGGGAGCTGTTTTTT; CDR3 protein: CASSLPGTATGELFF
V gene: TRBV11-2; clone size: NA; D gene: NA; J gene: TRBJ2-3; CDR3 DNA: TGTGCCAGCAGCTTGGCGGGTCGCCAGACAGATACGCAGTATTTT; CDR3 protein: CASSLAGRQTDTQYF
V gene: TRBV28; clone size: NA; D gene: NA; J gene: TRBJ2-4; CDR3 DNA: TGTGCCAGCAGTTTCGCACAGGCTGGTAGGCTGTACTTC; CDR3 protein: CASSFAQAGRLYF
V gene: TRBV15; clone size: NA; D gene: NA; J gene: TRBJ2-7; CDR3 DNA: TGTGCCACCAGCAGGGCGGGACTTTCGTACGAGCAGTACTTC; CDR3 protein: CATSRAGLSYEQYF
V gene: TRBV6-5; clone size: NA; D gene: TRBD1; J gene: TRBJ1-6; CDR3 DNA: TGTGCCAGCAGTGGGGGGACAGGGGGCAATTCACCCCTCCACTTT; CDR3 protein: CASSGGTGGNSPLHF
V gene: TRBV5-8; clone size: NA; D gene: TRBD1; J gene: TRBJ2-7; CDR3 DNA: TGTGCCAGCAGCTTCAGGGGGCTCTACGAGCAGTACTTC; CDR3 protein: CASSFRGLYEQYF
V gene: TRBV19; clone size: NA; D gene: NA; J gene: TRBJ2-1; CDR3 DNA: TGTGCCAGTAGTATAGGAGTCGGCAATGAGCAGTTCTTC; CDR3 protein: CASSIGVGNEQFF
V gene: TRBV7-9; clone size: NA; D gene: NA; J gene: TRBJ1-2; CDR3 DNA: TGTGCCAGCAGCCACACGCTCGGTGGCGGAGGCTACACCTTC; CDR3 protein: CASSHTLGGGGYTF
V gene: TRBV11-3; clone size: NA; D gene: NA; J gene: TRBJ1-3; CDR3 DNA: TGTGCCAGCAGCCTTTCGGGTTCTGGAAACACCATATATTTT; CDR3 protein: CASSLSGSGNTIYF
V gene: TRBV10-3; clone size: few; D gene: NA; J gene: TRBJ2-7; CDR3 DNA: TGTGCCAGCAGTCTACAGACAGGCCCGACCTACGAGCAGTACTTC; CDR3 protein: CASSLQTGPTYEQYF
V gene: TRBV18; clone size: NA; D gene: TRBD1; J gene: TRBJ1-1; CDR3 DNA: TGTGCCAGCTCAAAGGACAGGGGCACTGAAGCTTTCTTT; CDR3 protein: CASSKDRGTEAFF
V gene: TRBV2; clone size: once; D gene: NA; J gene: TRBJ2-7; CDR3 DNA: TGTGCCAGCAAACGGCAGGGGAGCATCTACGAGCAGTACTTC; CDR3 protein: CASKRQGSIYEQYF
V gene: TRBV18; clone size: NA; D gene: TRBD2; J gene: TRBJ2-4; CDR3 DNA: TGTGCCAGCTCATCAATAACTAGCGGGGGTGGTAACATTCAGTACTTC; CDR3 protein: CASSSITSGGGNIQYF
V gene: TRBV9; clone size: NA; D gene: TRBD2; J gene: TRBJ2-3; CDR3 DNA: TGTGCCAGCAGCGTAGAACTAGCGGGGGGGCTAACAGATACGCAGTATTTT; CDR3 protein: CASSVELAGGLTDTQYF
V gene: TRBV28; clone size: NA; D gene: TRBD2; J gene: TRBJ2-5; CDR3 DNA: TGTGCCAGCAGTACCGCCGAGGCGGGGGGACAAGAGACCCAGTACTTC; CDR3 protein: CASSTAEAGGQETQYF
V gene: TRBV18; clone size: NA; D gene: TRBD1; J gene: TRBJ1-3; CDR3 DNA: TGTGCCAGCTCACCTGGGACAGAGCGTGGAAACACCATATATTTT; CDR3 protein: CASSPGTERGNTIYF
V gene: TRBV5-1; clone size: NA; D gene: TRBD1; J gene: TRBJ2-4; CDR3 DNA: TGCGCCAGCGGGACAGGGGGAAACATTCAGTACTTC; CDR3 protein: CASGTGGNIQYF
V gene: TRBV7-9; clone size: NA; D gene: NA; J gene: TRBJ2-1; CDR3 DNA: TGTTCCAGCAGAAGCCTAGGCTACAATGAGCAGTTCTTC; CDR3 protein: CSSRSLGYNEQFF